The 14 T cell receptor beta chains reported below all come from one sample, sequenced in a study of blood T cell repertoires in COVID-19. The assay was immunoSEQ multiplex PCR, and TCRdb's table has in-frame clones only and misses some. The repertoire includes about 120,000 clones, more than 75% of them detected once, and less than 2% sits in the top ten. The sample taken for sequencing was peripheral blood. The source of these receptors is a human donor in a cohort sampled during active COVID-19.

This rearrangement joins TRBV27 to TRBJ1-2; D gene ambiguous. From germline, CDR1 is MNHEY and CDR2 SMNVEV (reference sequence). This CDR3 has 13 residues. V lost 2 bases to trimming and J lost 2 bases, with 6 bases between them. CDR3 protein: CASSLRQNYGYTF. DNA for the CDR3: TGTGCCAGCAGTTTACGCCAGAACTATGGCTACACCTTC.

This clone has just a few counts. The chain combines TRBV24-1 with TRBJ2-2, with 9 positions matching TRBD1. The CDR3 sequence is 16 residues long. Germline V gives CDR1 KGHDR, CDR2 SFDVKD. With V trimmed by 6 bases and J by 4 bases, 8 bases remained unmatched. CDR3 in amino acids: CATSPTGQGLTGELFF. CDR3 bases: TGTGCCACCAGTCCCACGGGACAGGGCCTCACCGGGGAGCTGTTTTTT.

The genes are TRBV15 and TRBJ2-1, with 7 positions matching TRBD2. From germline, CDR1 is LNHNV and CDR2 YYDKDF (reference sequence). The CDR3 runs to 16 residues. V lost 3 bases and J lost 5; bases outside the gene matches: 10. The CDR3 bases are TGTGCCACCAGCAGTTTGACCGGCCGGGGGGACAATGAGCAGTTCTTC. It yields the protein CATSSLTGRGDNEQFF.

The rearrangement joins TRBV5-1 to TRBJ1-3; D is unresolved. Trimming took off 4 bases at V and 0 bases at J, with 11 bases between the two ends. The CDR3 sequence is 15 residues long. Germline V gene sequence: CDR1 SGHRS, CDR2 YFSETQ. CDR3 nucleotides: TGCGCCAGCAGCGGAGGAGGCATCTCTGGAAACACCATATATTTT. This codes for CASSGGGISGNTIYF.

The chain is built from TRBV7-6 and TRBJ1-1; TRBD1 aligns across 11 bases. Trimming at V came to 5 bases and at J to 7 bases, leaving 18 bases not matched to a gene. Germline values: CDR1 SGHVS, CDR2 FNYEAQ. The CDR3 has 18 residues. The CDR3 nucleotides read TGTGCCAGCAGCCGAAAGCTAGCGTTACCGGGACAGGGGGGTGAAGCTTTCTTT. As protein: CASSRKLALPGQGGEAFF.

This rearrangement joins TRBV28 to TRBJ2-6; perhaps TRBD1 as D (5 bases). The germline V gene has CDR1 MDHEN and CDR2 SYDVKM. CDR3 length: 14 amino acids. The germline V and J ends were trimmed by 5 bases and 1 base, with 6 bases remaining between them. The DNA of the CDR3 is TGTGCCAGCAGTAGGGGATCTGGGGCCAACGTCCTGACTTTC. Translation gives CASSRGSGANVLTF.

This chain connects TRBV19 to TRBJ2-2; TRBD1 aligns across 7 bases. V lost 5 bases and J lost 0; bases outside the gene matches: 6. This CDR3 is 16 amino acids long. Germline V gene data show CDR1 as LNHDA and CDR2 as SQIVND (reference sequence). The CDR3 reads CASSALTGTNTGELFF. CDR3 bases: TGTGCCAGTAGTGCCTTGACAGGGACGAACACCGGGGAGCTGTTTTTT.

This chain joins TRBV6-5 and TRBJ2-7, with 8 positions matching TRBD2. Unmatched junction bases numbered 12, after V lost 6 bases and J lost 5 bases. Germline loops: CDR1 MNHEY, CDR2 SVGAGI. This CDR3 comprises 15 residues. The CDR3 region is CASRPPGLVGHEQYF. The CDR3 nucleotides read TGTGCCAGCAGACCACCGGGACTAGTGGGACACGAGCAGTACTTC.

J is TRBJ2-3 and V is TRBV29-1; 7 positions match TRBD1. V shed 2 bases, J shed 4 bases, and the junction held 12 bases outside the gene matches. The CDR3 has 16 residues. Germline V gene sequence: CDR1 SQVTM, CDR2 ANQGSEA. CDR3 region: CSVEPMTGLMADTQYF. The CDR3 region has the DNA TGCAGCGTTGAACCGATGACAGGGTTGATGGCAGATACGCAGTATTTT.

The chain employs TRBV18 and TRBJ2-7; 10 positions agree with TRBD1. The J segment lost 2 bases and the V segment lost 3 bases, leaving 4 bases of the junction unmatched. CDR1 is KGHSH, CDR2 LQKENI, per germline. CDR3 length: 15 amino acids. CDR3 in amino acids: CASSPGQGVAYEQYF. CDR3 coding DNA: TGTGCCAGCTCACCTGGACAGGGGGTAGCCTACGAGCAGTACTTC.

This clone has just one count. The gene calls are TRBV6-4 and TRBJ1-1; D not resolved. Trimming took off 9 bases at V and 1 base at J, with 24 bases between the two ends. CDR3 size: 17 residues. Looked up from germline, CDR1 is MRHNA and CDR2 is SNTAGT. For the CDR3, the DNA is TGTGCCAGGAGAGACCCCCCCGTAGTCTTTACGAACACTGAAGCTTTCTTT. This codes for CARRDPPVVFTNTEAFF.

The table lists this clone with a count of one. V gene TRBV24-1 combines with J gene TRBJ2-1; 7 nucleotides match TRBD1. J lost 6 bases, V lost 9 bases, and 4 bases had no gene match. Germline V gene lookup returns CDR1 KGHDR and CDR2 SFDVKD. The CDR3 length is 12 residues. In DNA form, the CDR3 reads TGTGCCACCTCCGGGACAGTCAATGAGCAGTTCTTC. Translated: CATSGTVNEQFF.

This clone was observed once. This sequence joins TRBV7-2 and TRBJ2-3; 8 bases are shared with TRBD2. The CDR3 extends over 18 amino acids. V lost 4 bases to trimming and J lost 2 bases; unmatched junction nucleotides: 14. Germline V gene data show CDR1 as SGHTA and CDR2 as FQGNSA. The CDR3 is CASSSFRSRGANTDTQYF. The CDR3 DNA is TGTGCCAGCAGCTCCTTTCGATCGCGGGGGGCGAACACAGATACGCAGTATTTT.

J is TRBJ1-4 and V is TRBV25-1; TRBD1 aligns across 11 bases. Per the germline V gene, CDR1 is MGHDK and CDR2 is SYGVNS. V lost 7 bases, J lost 5 bases, and 6 bases stayed unmatched. This CDR3 spans 15 amino acids. The CDR3 region has the DNA TGTGCCAGCACTGCCCGGACAGGGGGCAATGAAAAACTGTTTTTT. Translation: CASTARTGGNEKLFF.